Presented here are 25 T cell receptor beta chains from one specimen sequenced in a study of T cells expressing NK-cell markers. TCRdb reworked the 5' RACE reads into one entry per CDR3 protein, no DNA. The sample shows a few hundred thousand distinct CDR3 sequences, and roughly 5.2% sits with its ten largest clones. The sample consisted of blood T cells: a sorted CD56 or NKG2C T cell subset, CD4+ or CD8+ T cells, or bulk PBMC T cells (not recorded which). These TCRs come from a man between 18 and 69 years old in good health.

This sequence joins TRBV12-3 or TRBV12-4 and TRBJ2-3; no DNA is available, so the TRBD2 call from TCRdb remains unchecked. This CDR3 has 18 residues. CDR3 protein: CASSLWVAGTFGTDTQYF.

The CDR3 is CASSEGLAGGRNEQFF. The chain carries TRBV9 and TRBJ2-1; TCRdb gives TRBD2 as the D gene, but with no DNA this cannot be confirmed. Per germline, CDR1 SGDLS and CDR2 YYNGEE. This CDR3 contains 16 residues.

J is TRBJ2-1 and V is TRBV3-1; TCRdb outputs TRBD1, but without DNA this stays unchecked. CDR1 is LGHDT, CDR2 YNNKEL, per germline (reference sequence). This CDR3 is 15 amino acids long. CDR3 sequence reads: CASSLRQGARVEQFF.

The CDR3 protein is CASTVANQPQHF. V and J are TRBV28 and TRBJ1-5. CDR3 size: 12 residues. Germline V lookup: CDR1 MDHEN, CDR2 SYDVKM.

The chain uses TRBV18 and TRBJ2-3; TCRdb's assignment of TRBD2 cannot be checked, as there is no DNA. This CDR3 is 17 amino acids long. Germline assignment: CDR1 KGHSH and CDR2 LQKENI. The CDR3 here is CASSPPMGLAATDTQYF.

The J gene is TRBJ2-2, the V gene TRBV5-5; the TCRdb call, TRBD1, lacks DNA for checking. This CDR3 has 16 amino acids. Germline values: CDR1 SGHKS, CDR2 YYEKEE (reference sequence). CDR3 protein: CASSYFRGGGTGELFF.

This chain uses TRBV6-1 with TRBJ2-7. This CDR3 comprises 14 residues. The germline gives CDR1 MNHNS, CDR2 SASEGT. The CDR3 protein is CASSEVGNGYEQYF.

This chain uses TRBV28 with TRBJ2-2; TCRdb reports TRBD1, a call that lacks DNA to check it against. Germline CDR1 is MDHEN and CDR2 is SYDVKM. The CDR3 length is 17 residues. The CDR3 reads CASSYPTGTPNTGELFF.

The chain links TRBV12-3 or TRBV12-4 to TRBJ2-3; TCRdb picks TRBD1, but there is no DNA to check that call. This CDR3 comprises 17 residues. The CDR3: CASSPRDSGRVPDTQYF.

The chain is built from TRBV20-1 and TRBJ1-1; TCRdb outputs TRBD1, but without DNA this stays unchecked. The CDR3 runs to 12 residues. In germline, CDR1 is DFQATT, CDR2 SNEGSKA (reference sequence). The CDR3: CSPSPESTEAFF.

The chain combines TRBV7-9 with TRBJ2-2; without DNA, the TCRdb call of TRBD1 cannot be checked. The length of the CDR3 is 16 residues. CDR1 SEHNR and CDR2 FQNEAQ come from the germline V gene (reference sequence). The chain's CDR3 is CASSFQRGPNTGELFF.

The chain employs TRBV11-3 and TRBJ1-6; no DNA is available, so the TRBD1 call from TCRdb remains unchecked. The CDR3 has 13 residues. CDR1 SGHNT and CDR2 YENEEA come from the germline V gene. The CDR3 sequence is CASSLSPGSPLHF.

The rearrangement joins TRBV11-2 to TRBJ1-1. CDR1 and CDR2 (germline): SGHAT, FQNNGV. The CDR3 spans 15 residues. The CDR3: CASSLNIGRGGGAFF.

The chain couples TRBV5-4 to TRBJ1-6. Germline V gene lookup returns CDR1 SGHNT and CDR2 YYREEE (reference sequence). The CDR3 spans 15 residues. The CDR3 spells CASSLGRINNSPLHF. The entire variable domain, with the rest obtained from reference TRBV5-4 and TRBJ1-6, is as follows: ETGVTQSPTHLIKTRGQQVTLRCSSQSGHNTVSWYQQALGQGPQFIFQYYREEENGRGNFPPRFSGLQFPNYSSELNVNALELDDSALYLCASSLGRINNSPLHFGNGTRLTVT.

The genes are TRBV7-2 and TRBJ2-3; there is no DNA to check the TCRdb D call of TRBD2. The CDR3 has 14 amino acids. Germline V lookup: CDR1 SGHTA, CDR2 FQGNSA. CDR3 residues: CASSLSLAGGTQYF.

The J gene is TRBJ1-2, the V gene TRBV7-9. CDR3 length: 15 amino acids. CDR1 is SEHNR and CDR2 is FQNEAQ in the germline V gene (reference sequence). The CDR3 region is CASSLEGLGVAGYTF. The whole variable domain, filled in from reference TRBV7-9 and TRBJ1-2, reads DTGVSQNPRHKITKRGQNVTFRCDPISEHNRLYWYRQTLGQGPEFLTYFQNEAQLEKSRLLSDRFSAERPKGSFSTLEIQRTEQGDSAMYLCASSLEGLGVAGYTFGSGTRLTVV.

The rearrangement links TRBV6-1 to TRBJ1-5; TCRdb calls TRBD1, which cannot be checked without DNA. Germline-derived CDR1 and CDR2 are MNHNS and SASEGT. This CDR3 has 14 amino acids. The CDR3 protein is CASRLTGEGQPQHF.

The J gene is TRBJ2-1, the V gene TRBV7-2. Per germline, CDR1 SGHTA and CDR2 FQGNSA. The CDR3 runs to 13 residues. CDR3 protein: CASSLVYGNEQFF.

The V call is TRBV6-2 or TRBV6-3, the J call TRBJ1-6. This CDR3 is built from 16 residues. Germline V lookup: CDR1 MNHEY, CDR2 SVGEGT. CDR3 amino acids: CASREIWTSRGSPLHF.

This rearrangement joins TRBV29-1 to TRBJ2-1; the D call of TRBD2 rests on TCRdb alone, since no DNA is present to check it. Germline V gene sequence: CDR1 SQVTM, CDR2 ANQGSEA. This CDR3 is 12 amino acids long. CDR3 loop: CSSRTSSNEQFF.

The J gene is TRBJ2-3, the V gene TRBV12-3 or TRBV12-4. This CDR3 comprises 11 residues. CDR3 protein: CASSSDQTQYF.

The chain joins TRBV25-1 to TRBJ1-1; the D call from TCRdb, TRBD1, cannot be confirmed without DNA. The CDR3 has 15 amino acids. Germline CDR1 is MGHDK and CDR2 is SYGVNS. CDR3 protein: CASSGSTGENTEAFF.

This chain joins TRBV7-6 and TRBJ2-1; TCRdb's D call, TRBD2, is unchecked because there is no DNA. Germline-derived CDR1 and CDR2 are SGHVS and FNYEAQ. The CDR3 runs to 16 residues. CDR3 protein: CASSAIAGASYNEQFF.

The J gene is TRBJ2-6, the V gene TRBV12-3 or TRBV12-4; TCRdb reports TRBD1, a call that lacks DNA to check it against. The CDR3 has 15 amino acids. CDR3 in amino acids: CASSLTGARANVLTF.

The gene calls are TRBV20-1 and TRBJ2-1; TCRdb's D gene call, TRBD1, goes unchecked for lack of DNA. Germline CDR1 reads DFQATT; CDR2 reads SNEGSKA (reference sequence). The CDR3 sequence is 14 residues long. The CDR3 spells CSARVGQGLNEQFF.